This T cell receptor beta chain was identified in a study of CD8 T cells in Susac syndrome. Study details: Eight or nine of the sequenced Susac syndrome patients were in remission, and more than 5 had active disease.

This clonotype has a single count. The antigen remains unidentified. RNA totalling roughly 0.5 to 1 ug underwent reverse transcription with random hexamers. Amplification of TCR beta CDR3 across 54 Vbeta and 13 Jbeta was performed with immunoSEQ multiplex PCR. TCRdb fed the immunoSEQ multiplex PCR reads into MiXCR, producing one record per CDR3 protein. This table has hundreds of thousands of distinct CDR3 sequences, over 90% appearing once. Sequencing of TCR beta drew on CD8+ and CD4+ T cells from blood. Germline V gene sequence: CDR1 SGHTA, CDR2 FQGNSA. The CDR3 is 14 amino acids. The germline V and J ends were trimmed by 3 bases and 2 bases, with 7 bases remaining between them. The study, taken as a whole, reports: The CD4+ T cell repertoire of patients with Susac syndrome showed no detectable clonal expansion.

The receptor comes from a human donor with Susac syndrome. The chain joins TRBV7-2 to TRBJ2-2; D perhaps matches TRBD2 (5 bases). Input material: CD4+ T cells from PBMCs. The CDR3 sequence: CASSFGVNTGELFF. The CDR3 DNA reads TGTGCCAGCAGCTTCGGGGTCAACACCGGGGAGCTGTTTTTT. Looking up the rest from reference TRBV7-2 and TRBJ2-2 gives the full variable domain: GAGVSQSPSNKVTEKGKDVELRCDPISGHTALYWYRQSLGQGLEFLIYFQGNSAPDKSGLPSDRFSAERTGGSVSTLTIQRTQQEDSAVYLCASSFGVNTGELFFGEGSRLTVL.